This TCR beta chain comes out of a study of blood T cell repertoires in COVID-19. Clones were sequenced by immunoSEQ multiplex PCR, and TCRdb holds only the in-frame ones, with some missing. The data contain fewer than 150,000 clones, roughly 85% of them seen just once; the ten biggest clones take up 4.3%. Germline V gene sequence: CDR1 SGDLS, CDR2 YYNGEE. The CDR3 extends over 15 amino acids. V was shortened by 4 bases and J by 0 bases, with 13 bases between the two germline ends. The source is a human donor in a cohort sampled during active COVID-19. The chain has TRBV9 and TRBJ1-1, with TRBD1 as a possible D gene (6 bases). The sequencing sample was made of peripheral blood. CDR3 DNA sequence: TGTGCCAGCAGCCCTTGGACAGAGGTGAACACTGAAGCTTTCTTT. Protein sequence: CASSPWTEVNTEAFF.